These 3 T cell receptor beta chains share one sample of origin, sequenced in a study of CD8 T cells in Susac syndrome. Reverse transcription of roughly 0.45 to 1 ug RNA used random hexamers. TCRdb analysed the immunoSEQ multiplex PCR reads with MiXCR anew, one entry per CDR3 protein. The table includes over 150,000 distinct CDR3 sequences, about 96% detected once. Sequencing was done on a sample of CD4+ T cells from PBMCs. The receptors stem from a human donor with Susac syndrome.

V usage is TRBV4-3 and J usage is TRBJ1-5; a weak D match, TRBD1 (5 bases). V was trimmed by 0 bases and J by 3 bases, leaving 9 bases between them. This CDR3 region has 15 residues. Per germline, CDR1 LGHNA and CDR2 YSLEER. This chain's CDR3 is CASSQDLTDNQPQHF. CDR3 nucleotide sequence: TGCGCCAGCAGCCAAGATTTGACAGACAATCAGCCCCAGCATTTT.

This sequence joins TRBV7-6 and TRBJ2-7; perhaps TRBD1 as D (6 bases). Germline CDR1 SGHVS, CDR2 FNYEAQ. Trimming took off 1 base at V and 0 bases at J, with 10 bases between the two ends. The CDR3 length is 15 residues. The CDR3 coding sequence is TGTGCCAGCAGCTTAGAGGGGGACGTCTCCTACGAGCAGTACTTC. Its translation is CASSLEGDVSYEQYF.

The chain is built from TRBV7-9 and TRBJ2-7; 8 bases line up with TRBD1. The V gene end was trimmed by 7 bases and the J gene end by 3 bases; junction bases not matched to a gene: 5. Per germline, CDR1 SEHNR and CDR2 FQNEAQ (reference sequence). The CDR3 loop spans 13 amino acids. The CDR3 protein is CASKGTGVYEQYF. Here the CDR3 DNA reads TGTGCCAGCAAGGGGACAGGAGTCTACGAGCAGTACTTC.